A single sample is the source of the 26 T cell receptor beta chains below, sequenced in a study of blood T cells in healthy people across ages. With a J-beta primer mix and a sample-barcoded 5' primer, a second PCR ran about 7 to 12 cycles. TCRdb reprocessed the 5' RACE reads with MiXCR, giving one entry per CDR3 protein. The sample contains roughly 2 million distinct CDR3 sequences, roughly 50% of which appear only once. Sequencing used blood. The receptors shown here come from a woman between 40 and 55 years old in good health.

This clonotype came up a few times. V usage is TRBV6-5 and J usage is TRBJ2-4; 9 nucleotides match TRBD1. Gene TRBJ2-7 matches the end of the DNA better, so the J call may be wrong. From germline, CDR1 is MNHEY and CDR2 SVGAGI. This CDR3 is built from 14 residues. The CDR3 protein is CASSYGTGKSEQYF. The CDR3 bases are TGTGCCAGCAGTTACGGGACAGGGAAGAGCGAGCAGTACTTC.

The gene calls are TRBV20-1 and TRBJ2-7; a possible D gene is TRBD1 (6 bases). Germline values: CDR1 DFQATT, CDR2 SNEGSKA (reference sequence). V lost 5 bases and J 3 bases, leaving 14 bases between the germline ends. The CDR3 spans 13 residues. The DNA for the CDR3 is TGCAGTGCTTATAGGACAGAGGTCTACGAGCAGTACTTC. Its translation is CSAYRTEVYEQYF.

Only a few counts were recorded for this clonotype. The genes are TRBV4-3 and TRBJ1-2; D remains unclear. The V end was cut by 4 bases, the J end by 6 bases, with 18 bases between. Germline V gene sequence: CDR1 LGHNA, CDR2 YSLEER. CDR3 length: 15 amino acids. CDR3 bases: TGCGCCAGCAGCCGGGCGAGGACTGTAAAGAATGGCTACACCTTC. Translating it yields CASSRARTVKNGYTF.

The CDR3 DNA reads as TGTGCCAGCAGTTTCGGACTGAGCGCGCAGTATTTT. Amino acid sequence: CASSFGLSAQYF. The rearrangement links TRBV12-3 or TRBV12-4 to TRBJ2-3, with D perhaps TRBD2 (5 bases). This CDR3 has 12 residues. V gave up 3 bases and J gave up 10 bases, with 11 bases separating them.

The chain couples TRBV6-2 or TRBV6-3 to TRBJ2-7, with D tentatively TRBD2 (6 bases). Germline values: CDR1 MNHEY, CDR2 SVGEGT. The CDR3 consists of 15 residues. Trimming took off 6 bases at V and 7 bases at J, with 22 bases between the two ends. CDR3 region: CASSPLRDLYNEQYF. The CDR3 nucleotides are TGTGCCAGCAGCCCCCTCCGGGACTTATACAATGAGCAGTACTTC.

This chain uses TRBV3-1 with TRBJ2-1; perhaps TRBD2 as D (5 bases). Germline V CDR1 and CDR2: LGHDT, YNNKEL (reference sequence). The CDR3 has 14 amino acids. V was clipped by 4 bases and J by 6 bases, with 13 bases between them. This chain's CDR3 is CASSLAGFGNEQFF. The CDR3 DNA sequence: TGTGCCAGCAGCCTTGCGGGTTTCGGCAATGAGCAGTTCTTC.

A note on this clonotype: This may be a read error: a much more frequent sequence differs by one nucleotide. The V and J genes are TRBV29-1 and TRBJ1-2; D remains unclear. The CDR3 is 9 residues long. The germline gives CDR1 SQVTM, CDR2 ANQGSEA. Trimming cost V 5 bases and J 7 bases, with 5 bases left between them. CDR3: CSVNGGYTF. The DNA of the CDR3 is TGCAGCGTTAATGGTGGCTACACCTTC.

Remarks on this clonotype: One end of the junction does not line up with germline, which may come from a read error. V gene TRBV7-2 combines with J gene TRBJ2-7, with D possibly called TRBD1 or TRBD2 (5 bases each). The CDR3 consists of 15 residues. CDR1 and CDR2 (germline): SGHTA, FQGNSA. This CDR3 reads CAGSLDGTVAYEQYF. The CDR3 DNA reads TGTGCCGGCAGCTTAGACGGGACGGTTGCCTACGAGCAGTACTTC.

The chain employs TRBV27 and TRBJ2-1; 10 nucleotides align to TRBD1. Germline CDR1 is MNHEY and CDR2 is SMNVEV (reference sequence). With V trimmed by 6 bases and J by 10 bases, 9 bases remained unmatched. CDR3 size: 14 residues. This chain's CDR3 is CASSRRQGAKEQFF. CDR3 bases: TGTGCCAGCAGCAGAAGACAGGGGGCCAAGGAGCAGTTCTTC.

The chain couples TRBV28 to TRBJ2-6; D not certain. Germline V lookup: CDR1 MDHEN, CDR2 SYDVKM. CDR3 length: 20 residues. The V gene lost 6 bases and the J gene lost 0 bases, with 24 bases spanning the gap. The CDR3 bases are TGTGCCAGCAGATCTAACGCCGGCGGATCTTTAAGCTCTGGGGCCAACGTCCTGACTTTC. Its protein is CASRSNAGGSLSSGANVLTF.

V and J are TRBV29-1 and TRBJ1-2; 8 bases line up with TRBD1. The germline V gene has CDR1 SQVTM and CDR2 ANQGSEA. This CDR3 contains 16 residues. With V trimmed by 6 bases and J by 2 bases, 14 bases remained unmatched. In DNA form, the CDR3 reads TGCAGCGTGAACGTTGGACAGGGAAGTAAGAACTATGGCTACACCTTC. Its protein product is CSVNVGQGSKNYGYTF.

The chain joins TRBV12-5 to TRBJ2-5; possibly TRBD1 for D (7 bases). CDR3 size: 17 residues. CDR1 LGHNT and CDR2 FRNRAP come from the germline V gene. The V gene lost 0 bases and the J gene lost 1 base, with 15 bases spanning the gap. CDR3 protein: CASGLVHPQGGQETQYF. The CDR3 DNA reads TGTGCTAGTGGTTTGGTACATCCGCAGGGGGGCCAAGAGACCCAGTACTTC.

V gene TRBV27 combines with J gene TRBJ2-3, with D perhaps matching TRBD1 (6 bases). CDR1 MNHEY and CDR2 SMNVEV come from the germline V gene (reference sequence). Trimming cost V 7 bases and J 4 bases, with 24 bases left between them. The CDR3 spans 17 residues. This CDR3 reads CASKKDGTRNIADTQYF. CDR3 sequence (DNA): TGTGCCAGCAAAAAGGACGGGACACGCAATATAGCAGATACGCAGTATTTT.

In its sample, this clonotype was seen many times. Here the CDR3 reads CASSQEAGLAYEQYF. DNA of the CDR3: TGCGCCAGCAGCCAAGAGGCGGGACTAGCCTACGAGCAGTACTTC. The rearrangement links TRBV4-1 to TRBJ2-7; 8 nucleotides agree with TRBD2. Germline CDR1 reads MGHRA; CDR2 reads YSYEKL. The CDR3 contains 15 residues. V lost 0 bases, J lost 2 bases, and 3 bases stayed unmatched.

The CDR3 DNA reads as TGTGCCAGCAGCGTCGGAGGACTTAAAAACATTCAGTACTTC. Its protein product is CASSVGGLKNIQYF. The chain recombines TRBV9 with TRBJ2-4; D perhaps matches TRBD2 (5 bases). The V end lost 2 bases, the J end lost 4 bases, and 10 bases lay between the germline ends. Germline CDR1 and CDR2: SGDLS and YYNGEE. This CDR3 region has 14 residues.

The genes are TRBV21-1 and TRBJ2-5; the DNA was not used to check the table's D call, TRBD2. TRBV21-1 is assigned pseudogene status. This CDR3 comprises 14 residues. The CDR3 region has the DNA TGTGCCAGCAGCTACCGGACTTGTCAAGAGACCCAGTACTTC. Translating gives CASSYRTCQETQYF.

The genes are TRBV11-1 and TRBJ1-2; 12 bases map to TRBD1. The CDR3 totals 21 residues. V gave up 1 base and J gave up 6 bases; unmatched junction bases: 21. The germline V gene encodes CDR1 SGHAT and CDR2 FQDESV (reference sequence). The CDR3 sequence is CASSLEATNRDRGLGTNGYTF. The CDR3 DNA reads as TGTGCCAGCAGCTTAGAGGCCACCAACCGGGACAGGGGGCTTGGTACGAATGGCTACACCTTC.

The chain has TRBV4-3 and TRBJ2-3; D may be TRBD1 (5 bases). This CDR3 has 15 residues. Trimming stripped 0 bases from V and 9 bases from J, with 16 bases between. Per germline, CDR1 LGHNA and CDR2 YSLEER. The CDR3 DNA is TGCGCCAGCAGCCAAGATCTGGGGCGCTACGAGACGCAGTATTTT. This translates into CASSQDLGRYETQYF.

This clonotype was counted only a few times. The chain combines TRBV11-2 with TRBJ2-5, with TRBD1 identical over 10 bases. With V trimmed by 6 bases and J by 5 bases, 9 bases remained unmatched. The CDR3 sequence is 15 residues long. Germline V CDR1 and CDR2: SGHAT, FQNNGV. The CDR3 DNA reads as TGTGCCAGCAGTTTTGGACAGGGGGTAGTCGAGACCCAGTACTTC. It translates to CASSFGQGVVETQYF.

The chain is built from TRBV6-5 and TRBJ2-1; D is possibly TRBD1 (5 bases). CDR3 length equals 14 residues. Per germline, CDR1 MNHEY and CDR2 SVGAGI. V shed 5 bases and J shed 2 bases, with 10 bases lying between them. The CDR3 loop is CASSDRTTYNEQFF. The CDR3 nucleotides read TGTGCCAGCAGTGATCGGACAACCTACAATGAGCAGTTCTTC.

The chain has TRBV7-2 and TRBJ2-1, with D tentatively TRBD1 (5 bases). The CDR3 totals 16 residues. V lost 8 bases and J lost 9, with 26 bases in between. Germline V gene lookup returns CDR1 SGHTA and CDR2 FQGNSA. CDR3 protein: CASRNSQGMSSGEQFF. The CDR3 coding sequence is TGTGCCAGCCGAAACTCCCAGGGTATGTCGTCAGGTGAGCAGTTCTTC.

J is TRBJ2-7 and V is TRBV2, with D possibly TRBD1 on 6 matching bases. V lost 8 bases and J lost 2, with 13 bases in between. The CDR3 runs 13 residues. Germline V CDR1 and CDR2: SNHLY, FYNNEI. The CDR3 is CASQGTRAYEQYF. DNA of the CDR3: TGTGCCAGCCAGGGGACACGGGCCTACGAGCAGTACTTC.

This chain uses TRBV20-1 with TRBJ1-2; a weak D match, TRBD1 (5 bases). Germline V gene lookup returns CDR1 DFQATT and CDR2 SNEGSKA (reference sequence). CDR3 size: 13 residues. Trimming removed 3 bases at V and 4 bases at J, with 12 bases between. This CDR3 reads CSASQRDSYGYTF. The DNA of the CDR3 is TGCAGTGCTAGCCAACGGGACTCCTATGGCTACACCTTC.

This clonotype was observed a few times. The J gene is TRBJ2-5, the V gene TRBV10-3; 7 bases agree with TRBD2. Germline lookup yields CDR1 ENHRY and CDR2 SYGVKD. J lost 3 bases, V lost 8 bases, and 12 bases had no gene match. The CDR3 spans 15 residues. CDR3 sequence (DNA): TGTGCCATCGGAAGAACCCAGGCGGGGGAAGAGACCCAGTACTTC. Amino acid sequence: CAIGRTQAGEETQYF.

This clonotype has only a few counts. The gene calls are TRBV7-8 and TRBJ2-1; D unclear. CDR3 length equals 16 residues. The V gene's germline CDR1 is SGHVS and CDR2 FQNEAQ. Trimming removed 1 base from V and 2 bases from J, with 12 bases in between. Here the CDR3 reads CASSLEGAGPYNEQFF. CDR3 DNA: TGTGCCAGCAGCTTAGAGGGCGCAGGTCCCTACAATGAGCAGTTCTTC.

This clonotype was counted only a few times. J is TRBJ2-6 and V is TRBV6-1; D unresolved. V was clipped by 7 bases and J by 4 bases, with 5 bases between them. In germline, CDR1 is MNHNS, CDR2 SASEGT. This CDR3 has 12 amino acids. The CDR3 protein is CASIRGANVLTF. CDR3 nucleotide sequence: TGTGCCAGCATCCGGGGGGCCAACGTCCTGACTTTC.